The 10 T cell receptor beta chains given below trace back to one sample, sequenced in a study of blood T cell repertoires in COVID-19. Method: immunoSEQ multiplex PCR; TCRdb's copy keeps in-frame clones and lacks some. The table shows around 140,000 clones, with about 89% occurring only once. Specimen: peripheral blood. These receptors were obtained from a man in his forties or fifties with active or convalescent COVID-19.

V is TRBV6-2 or TRBV6-3 and J is TRBJ2-6; 8 bases agree with TRBD1. The CDR3 consists of 19 residues. Germline V CDR1 and CDR2: MNHEY, SVGEGT. The trim removed 3 bases at V and 0 bases at J, leaving 10 bases unmatched. The CDR3 region has the DNA TGTGCCAGCAGTTATCCCACCGGGACAGGTTACTCTGGGGCCAACGTCCTGACTTTC. Its translation: CASSYPTGTGYSGANVLTF.

V gene TRBV19 combines with J gene TRBJ2-3; possible D gene TRBD2, 6 bases. The V gene lost 7 bases and the J gene lost 0 bases, with 14 bases spanning the gap. Germline V gene sequence: CDR1 LNHDA, CDR2 SQIVND (reference sequence). The CDR3 spans 15 residues. The CDR3 DNA is TGTGCCAGTACCCTGGAGGGGCAGAGCACAGATACGCAGTATTTT. Amino acid sequence: CASTLEGQSTDTQYF.

Of note for this clone: Other DNA sequences of this sample code for an identical CDR3. The chain uses TRBV6-5 and TRBJ1-6; 7 bases are shared with TRBD1. Germline V gene sequence: CDR1 MNHEY, CDR2 SVGAGI. The CDR3 consists of 14 residues. Unmatched junction bases numbered 2, after V lost 2 bases and J lost 7 bases. Here the CDR3 reads CASSYDRDNSPLHF. The CDR3, as DNA: TGTGCCAGCAGTTACGACAGGGACAATTCACCCCTCCACTTT.

The chain combines TRBV28 with TRBJ2-2, with 9 bases identical to TRBD2. CDR1 is MDHEN and CDR2 is SYDVKM in the germline V gene. Trimming removed 1 base from V and 6 bases from J; junction bases left unmatched: 12. This CDR3 is built from 18 residues. CDR3 coding DNA: TGTGCCAGCAGTTTATACGAACCATTGATAGCGGGAGCCGGGGAGCTGTTTTTT. It codes for CASSLYEPLIAGAGELFF.

Here the CDR3 reads CASSSRTDFFQYF. The CDR3 DNA is TGTGCCAGCAGCTCTCGGACAGACTTTTTTCAGTACTTC. The chain combines TRBV7-9 with TRBJ2-4; perhaps TRBD1 as D (6 bases). V lost 4 bases, J lost 11 bases, and 15 bases lay in between. The CDR3 has 13 amino acids. In germline, CDR1 is SEHNR, CDR2 FQNEAQ (reference sequence).

The chain has TRBV12-3 or TRBV12-4 and TRBJ1-5; D is perhaps TRBD1 (6 bases). V gave up 5 bases and J gave up 5 bases, with 10 bases separating them. CDR3 length: 13 amino acids. The DNA for the CDR3 is TGTGCCAGCAGTATGGACAGAGATCAGCCCCAGCATTTT. This codes for CASSMDRDQPQHF.

J is TRBJ2-2 and V is TRBV5-1, with TRBD1 identical over 12 bases. V gave up 4 bases and J gave up 7 bases; unmatched junction bases: 11. The CDR3 contains 17 residues. Germline CDR1 is SGHRS and CDR2 is YFSETQ. CDR3 amino acids: CASSLGQGASVDGELFF. CDR3 coding DNA: TGCGCCAGCAGCCTGGGACAGGGGGCCTCGGTGGACGGGGAGCTGTTTTTT.

Regarding this clone: In the same sample, other DNA sequences code for this CDR3. The J gene is TRBJ2-7, the V gene TRBV20-1; 7 bases align to TRBD1. CDR1 and CDR2 (germline): DFQATT, SNEGSKA (reference sequence). This CDR3 has 11 residues. Trimming at V came to 5 bases and at J to 4 bases, leaving 2 bases not matched to a gene. CDR3 in DNA: TGCAGTGCTTCACAGGGGTACGAGCAGTACTTC. This translates into CSASQGYEQYF.

The chain recombines TRBV5-6 with TRBJ2-7, with D tentatively TRBD1 (6 bases). CDR3 length: 15 amino acids. V lost 0 bases to trimming and J lost 4 bases, with 14 bases between them. Germline V CDR1 and CDR2: SGHDT, YYEEEE. This chain's CDR3 is CASSLGQAYPYEQYF. The CDR3 bases are TGTGCCAGCAGCTTGGGACAGGCATATCCATACGAGCAGTACTTC.

V usage is TRBV6-2 or TRBV6-3 and J usage is TRBJ2-2, with TRBD1 matching over 7 bases. Germline V gene lookup returns CDR1 MNHEY and CDR2 SVGEGT. Trimming at V came to 2 bases and at J to 7 bases, leaving 7 bases not matched to a gene. This CDR3 contains 15 residues. DNA for the CDR3: TGTGCCAGCAGTTACCAAGGGACAGATTACGGGGAGCTGTTTTTT. It yields the protein CASSYQGTDYGELFF.